This T cell receptor (beta chain) appears in the sequencing data of a study of Graves' ophthalmopathy and Graves' hyperthyroidism. Study-wide results and limits: Among thyroid clonotypes expanded above 0.001 frequency, most also appeared in blood.

TCR beta CDR3 regions were amplified from RNA transcripts. RT-PCR was first run with HTBI primers, then multiplex PCR in a second round. Each CDR3 protein is one row after TCRdb ran MiXCR on the multiplex PCR reads. The sample lists fewer than 600,000 distinct CDR3 sequences; approximately 14% were seen once. Ophthalmopathy donors' eye disease showed moderate-to-severe activity, CAS of at least 3, NOSPECS of at least 4 and duration under 3 months. Other autoimmune diseases, uncontrolled infections, pregnancy or lactation excluded patients from enrollment. It was from 8 to 10 ml of fresh peripheral blood that the PBMCs came. The CDR3 has 17 amino acids. Trimming took 4 bases from V and 10 from J; bases not matched to a gene: 20. Germline loops: CDR1 MNHEY, CDR2 SVGAGI. Remarks on this clonotype: Its matching antigen is unknown.

The sequence derives from a woman in her twenties or thirties with Graves' ophthalmopathy. This chain links TRBV6-5 with TRBJ2-7, with 9 positions matching TRBD2. Sequences were obtained from blood. CDR3 sequence: CASSFPRGRGGASDQYF. For the CDR3, the DNA is TGTGCCAGCAGTTTCCCCCGCGGGAGGGGCGGGGCGAGCGATCAGTACTTC.